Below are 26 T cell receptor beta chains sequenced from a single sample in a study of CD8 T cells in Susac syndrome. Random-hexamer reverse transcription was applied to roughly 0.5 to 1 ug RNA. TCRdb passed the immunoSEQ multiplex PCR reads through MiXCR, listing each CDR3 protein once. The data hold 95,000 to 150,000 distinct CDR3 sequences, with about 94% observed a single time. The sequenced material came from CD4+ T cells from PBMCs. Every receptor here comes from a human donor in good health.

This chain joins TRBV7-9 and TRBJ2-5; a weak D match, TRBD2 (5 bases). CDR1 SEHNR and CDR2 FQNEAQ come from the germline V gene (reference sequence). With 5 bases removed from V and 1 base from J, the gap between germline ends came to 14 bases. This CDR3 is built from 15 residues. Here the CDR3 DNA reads TGTGCCAGCAGCCGGTGGGAGCGGTCCCAAGAGACCCAGTACTTC. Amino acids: CASSRWERSQETQYF.

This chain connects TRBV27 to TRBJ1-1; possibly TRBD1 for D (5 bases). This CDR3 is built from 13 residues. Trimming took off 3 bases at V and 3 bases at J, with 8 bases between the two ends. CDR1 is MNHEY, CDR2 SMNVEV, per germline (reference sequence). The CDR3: CASSLGPDTEAFF. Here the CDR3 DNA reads TGTGCCAGCAGTTTGGGACCGGACACTGAAGCTTTCTTT.

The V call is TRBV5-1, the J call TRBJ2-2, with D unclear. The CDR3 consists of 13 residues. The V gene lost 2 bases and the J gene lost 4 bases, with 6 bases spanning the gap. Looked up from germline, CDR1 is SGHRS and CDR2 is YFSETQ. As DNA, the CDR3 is TGCGCCAGCAGCTTAGGAGTCACCGGGGAGCTGTTTTTT. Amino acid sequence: CASSLGVTGELFF.

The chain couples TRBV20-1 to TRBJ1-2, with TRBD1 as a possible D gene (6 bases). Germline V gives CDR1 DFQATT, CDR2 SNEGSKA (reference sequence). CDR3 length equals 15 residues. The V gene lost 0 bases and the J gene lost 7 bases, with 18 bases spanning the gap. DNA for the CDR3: TGCAGTGCTAGAGACCCCCGTTGGGGGGCCGGTGGCTACACCTTC. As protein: CSARDPRWGAGGYTF.

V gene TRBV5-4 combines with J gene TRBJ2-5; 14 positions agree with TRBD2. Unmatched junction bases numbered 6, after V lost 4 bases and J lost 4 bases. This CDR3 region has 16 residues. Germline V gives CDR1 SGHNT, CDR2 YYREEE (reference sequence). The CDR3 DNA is TGTGCCAGCAGCAGGGGGACTAGCGGGAGCGGAGAGACCCAGTACTTC. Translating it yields CASSRGTSGSGETQYF.

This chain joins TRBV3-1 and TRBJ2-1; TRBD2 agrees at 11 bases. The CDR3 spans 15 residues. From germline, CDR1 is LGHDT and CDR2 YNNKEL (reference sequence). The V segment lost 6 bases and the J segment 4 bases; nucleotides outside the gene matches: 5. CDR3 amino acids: CASRLGLADYNEQFF. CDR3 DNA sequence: TGTGCCAGCAGGCTGGGACTAGCGGATTACAATGAGCAGTTCTTC.

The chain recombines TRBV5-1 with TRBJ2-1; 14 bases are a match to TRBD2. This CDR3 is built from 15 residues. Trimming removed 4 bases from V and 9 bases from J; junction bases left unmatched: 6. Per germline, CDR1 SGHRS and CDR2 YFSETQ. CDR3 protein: CASSAGLAGEGEQFF. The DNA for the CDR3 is TGCGCCAGCAGCGCGGGACTAGCGGGAGAGGGTGAGCAGTTCTTC.

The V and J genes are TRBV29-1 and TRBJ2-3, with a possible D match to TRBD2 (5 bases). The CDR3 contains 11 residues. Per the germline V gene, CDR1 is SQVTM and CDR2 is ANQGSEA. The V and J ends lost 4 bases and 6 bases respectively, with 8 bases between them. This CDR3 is CSVGGWDTQYF. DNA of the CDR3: TGCAGCGTTGGCGGGTGGGATACGCAGTATTTT.

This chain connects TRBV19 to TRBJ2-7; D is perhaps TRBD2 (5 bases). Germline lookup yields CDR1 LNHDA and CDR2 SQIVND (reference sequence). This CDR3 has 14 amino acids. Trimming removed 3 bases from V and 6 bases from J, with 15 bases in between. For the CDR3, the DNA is TGTGCCAGTAGTATCGGAGCAGCGGAGGTCGAGCAGTACTTC. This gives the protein CASSIGAAEVEQYF.

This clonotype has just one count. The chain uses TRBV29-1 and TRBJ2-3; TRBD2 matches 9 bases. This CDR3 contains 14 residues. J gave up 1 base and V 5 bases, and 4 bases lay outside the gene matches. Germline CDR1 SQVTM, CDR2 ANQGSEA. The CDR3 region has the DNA TGCAGCGTTAGACTAGCGGCCCGCACAGATACGCAGTATTTT. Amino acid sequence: CSVRLAARTDTQYF.

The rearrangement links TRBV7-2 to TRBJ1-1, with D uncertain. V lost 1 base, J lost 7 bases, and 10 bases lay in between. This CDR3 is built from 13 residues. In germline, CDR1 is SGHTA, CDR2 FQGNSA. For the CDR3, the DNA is TGTGCCAGCAGCTTAGTGCGATCGGGTGAAGCTTTCTTT. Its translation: CASSLVRSGEAFF.

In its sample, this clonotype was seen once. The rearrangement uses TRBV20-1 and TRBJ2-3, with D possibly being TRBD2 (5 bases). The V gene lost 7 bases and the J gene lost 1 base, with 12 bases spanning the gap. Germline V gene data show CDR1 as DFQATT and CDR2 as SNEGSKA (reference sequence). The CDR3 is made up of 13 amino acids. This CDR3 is CSVFDSGTDTQYF. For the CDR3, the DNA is TGCAGTGTTTTTGATAGCGGCACAGATACGCAGTATTTT.

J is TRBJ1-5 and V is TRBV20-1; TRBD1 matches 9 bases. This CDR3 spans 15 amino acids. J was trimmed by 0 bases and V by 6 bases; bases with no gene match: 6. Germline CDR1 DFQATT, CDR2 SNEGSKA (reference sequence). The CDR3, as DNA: TGCAGTGCGTGGACAGGGGTTGCTAGCAATCAGCCCCAGCATTTT. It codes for CSAWTGVASNQPQHF.

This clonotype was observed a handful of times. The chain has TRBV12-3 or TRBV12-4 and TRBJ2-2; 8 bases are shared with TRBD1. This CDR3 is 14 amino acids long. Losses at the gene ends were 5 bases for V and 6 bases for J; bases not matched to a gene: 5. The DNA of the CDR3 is TGTGCCAGCAGTAATCAGGGACAGGCCGGGGAGCTGTTTTTT. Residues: CASSNQGQAGELFF.

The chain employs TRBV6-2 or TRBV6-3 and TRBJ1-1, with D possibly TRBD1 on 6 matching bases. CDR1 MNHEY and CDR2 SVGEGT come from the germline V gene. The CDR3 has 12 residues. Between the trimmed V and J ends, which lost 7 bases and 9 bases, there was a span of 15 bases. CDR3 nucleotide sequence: TGTGCCAGCACCCCGGACAGTCTGAAAGCTTTCTTT. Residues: CASTPDSLKAFF.

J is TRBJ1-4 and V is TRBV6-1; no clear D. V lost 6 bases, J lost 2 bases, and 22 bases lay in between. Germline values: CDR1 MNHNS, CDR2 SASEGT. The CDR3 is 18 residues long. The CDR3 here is CASRIRARSRSTNEKLFF. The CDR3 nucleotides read TGTGCCAGCAGGATCCGGGCCCGCAGCAGGTCGACTAATGAAAAACTGTTTTTT.

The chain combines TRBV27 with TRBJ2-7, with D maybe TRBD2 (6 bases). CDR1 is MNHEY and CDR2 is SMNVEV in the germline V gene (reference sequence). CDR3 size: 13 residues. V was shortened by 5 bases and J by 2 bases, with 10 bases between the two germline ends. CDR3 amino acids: CASSLREAYEQYF. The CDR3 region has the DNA TGTGCCAGCAGTCTCAGGGAGGCCTACGAGCAGTACTTC.

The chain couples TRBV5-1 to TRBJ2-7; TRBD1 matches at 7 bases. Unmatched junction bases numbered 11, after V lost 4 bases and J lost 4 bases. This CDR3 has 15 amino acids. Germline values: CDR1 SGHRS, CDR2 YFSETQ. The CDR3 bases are TGCGCCAGCAGCCTGACCGGGACAGACACTTACGAGCAGTACTTC. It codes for CASSLTGTDTYEQYF.

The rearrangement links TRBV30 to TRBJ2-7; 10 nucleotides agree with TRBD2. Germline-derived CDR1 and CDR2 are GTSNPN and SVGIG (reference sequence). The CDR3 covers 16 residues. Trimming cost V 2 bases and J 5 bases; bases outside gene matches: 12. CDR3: CAWSTRRSGRAHEQYF. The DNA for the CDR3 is TGTGCCTGGAGTACCCGACGAAGCGGGAGGGCCCACGAGCAGTACTTC.

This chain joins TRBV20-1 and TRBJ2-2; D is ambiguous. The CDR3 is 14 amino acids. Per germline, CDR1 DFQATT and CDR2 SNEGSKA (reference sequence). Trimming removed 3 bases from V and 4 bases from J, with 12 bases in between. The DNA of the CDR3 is TGCAGTGCTAGCAGTGCCTACTTCACCGGGGAGCTGTTTTTT. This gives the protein CSASSAYFTGELFF.

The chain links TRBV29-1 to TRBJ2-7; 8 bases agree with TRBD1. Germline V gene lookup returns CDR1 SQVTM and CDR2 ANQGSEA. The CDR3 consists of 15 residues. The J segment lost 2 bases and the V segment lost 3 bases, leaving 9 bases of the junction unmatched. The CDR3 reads CSVDPGQGNTYEQYF. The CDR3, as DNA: TGCAGCGTTGACCCTGGACAGGGAAATACCTACGAGCAGTACTTC.

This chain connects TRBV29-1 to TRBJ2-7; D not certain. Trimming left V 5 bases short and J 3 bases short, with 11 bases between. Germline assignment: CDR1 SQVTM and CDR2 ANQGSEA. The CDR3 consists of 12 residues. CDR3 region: CSVRQSGYEQYF. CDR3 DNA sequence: TGCAGCGTTCGTCAGTCCGGCTACGAGCAGTACTTC.

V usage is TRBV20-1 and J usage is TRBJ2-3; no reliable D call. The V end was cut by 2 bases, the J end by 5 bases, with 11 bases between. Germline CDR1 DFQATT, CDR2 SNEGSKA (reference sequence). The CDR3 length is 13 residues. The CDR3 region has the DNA TGCAGTGCTAGATACCCAAGACGAGATACGCAGTATTTT. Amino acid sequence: CSARYPRRDTQYF.

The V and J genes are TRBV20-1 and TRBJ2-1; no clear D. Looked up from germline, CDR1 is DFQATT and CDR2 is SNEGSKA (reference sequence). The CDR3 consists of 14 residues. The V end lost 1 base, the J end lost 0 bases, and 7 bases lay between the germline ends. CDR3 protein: CSARVPNSYNEQFF. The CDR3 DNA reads TGCAGTGCTAGAGTGCCAAACTCCTACAATGAGCAGTTCTTC.

The CDR3 region is CSARGGNTEAFF. DNA of the CDR3: TGCAGTGCAAGGGGGGGGAACACTGAAGCTTTCTTT. V is TRBV20-1 and J is TRBJ1-1, with a weak D call TRBD1 (6 bases). Germline CDR1 is DFQATT and CDR2 is SNEGSKA (reference sequence). This CDR3 comprises 12 residues. Trimming cost V 6 bases and J 1 base, with 9 bases left between them.

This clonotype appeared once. This CDR3 reads CASSPALAGHEQFF. CDR3 nucleotides: TGCGCCAGCAGCCCAGCACTAGCCGGTCATGAGCAGTTCTTC. The genes are TRBV5-1 and TRBJ2-1; D possibly corresponds to TRBD2 (6 bases). Germline loops: CDR1 SGHRS, CDR2 YFSETQ. The CDR3 length is 14 residues. Trimming pared 4 bases from V and 8 bases from J, leaving 16 bases between.